This TCR beta chain was sequenced for a study of T-cell memory formation after mild COVID-19. Study context: Among the donors, TCR clusters were largely specific to each donor.

CDR1 is MGHRA, CDR2 YSYEKL, per germline. The length of the CDR3 is 15 residues. J was trimmed by 2 bases and V by 4 bases; bases with no gene match: 2. 5'RACE with constant-segment primers yielded barcoded, UMI-tagged TCR alpha and TCR beta cDNA libraries. TCRdb re-called the 5' RACE reads through MiXCR, storing one row per CDR3 protein. The sample yields about 68,000 distinct CDR3 sequences, approximately 15% seen once. Study outcomes and limitations: Later expanders leaned CD4+, whereas clones that contracted between day 15 and 85 were balanced CD4/CD8. Certain responding clones were present in pre-infection memory, suggesting participation of cross-reactive memory.

In the case of this clonotype: What it binds is not known.

The sequenced material came from PBMCs or a T cell subset sorted from them (not recorded which). The chain has TRBV4-1 and TRBJ2-5; 12 bases match TRBD2. The sequence was collected from an adult woman who had mild COVID-19 (a few samples of this study predate the infection). Cell type and time point are not known. CDR3 nucleotide sequence: TGCGCCAGCAGCCTCGGACTAGCGGGGCAAGAGACCCAGTACTTC. Its protein product is CASSLGLAGQETQYF.